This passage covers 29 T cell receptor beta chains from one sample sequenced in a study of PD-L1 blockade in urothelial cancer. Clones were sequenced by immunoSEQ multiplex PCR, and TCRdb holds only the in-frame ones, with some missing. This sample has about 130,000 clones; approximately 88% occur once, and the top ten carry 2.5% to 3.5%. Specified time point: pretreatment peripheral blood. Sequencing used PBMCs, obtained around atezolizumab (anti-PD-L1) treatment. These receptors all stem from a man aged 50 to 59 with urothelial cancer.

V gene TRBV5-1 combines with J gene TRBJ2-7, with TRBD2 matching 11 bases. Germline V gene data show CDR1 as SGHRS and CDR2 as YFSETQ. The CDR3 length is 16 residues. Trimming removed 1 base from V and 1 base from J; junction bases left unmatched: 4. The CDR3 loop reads CASSLSTSGGSYEQYF. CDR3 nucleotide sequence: TGCGCCAGCAGCTTGTCCACTAGCGGGGGTTCCTACGAGCAGTACTTC.

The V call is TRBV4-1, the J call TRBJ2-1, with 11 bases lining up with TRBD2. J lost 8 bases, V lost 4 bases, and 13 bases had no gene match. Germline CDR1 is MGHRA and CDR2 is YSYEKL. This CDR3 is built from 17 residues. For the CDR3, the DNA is TGCGCCAGCAGCCTCACTCGTACTAGCGGGAGTAGCGATGAGCAGTTCTTC. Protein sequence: CASSLTRTSGSSDEQFF.

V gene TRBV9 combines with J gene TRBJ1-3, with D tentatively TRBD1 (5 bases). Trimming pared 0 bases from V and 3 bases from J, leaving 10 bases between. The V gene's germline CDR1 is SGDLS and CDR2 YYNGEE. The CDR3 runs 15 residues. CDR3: CASSVGQGNGNTIYF. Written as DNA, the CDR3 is TGTGCCAGCAGCGTAGGGCAGGGAAATGGAAACACCATATATTTT.

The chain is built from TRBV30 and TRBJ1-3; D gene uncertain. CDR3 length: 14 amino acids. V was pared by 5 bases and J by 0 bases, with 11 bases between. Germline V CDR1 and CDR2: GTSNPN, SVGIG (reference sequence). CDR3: CAWALGSSGNTIYF. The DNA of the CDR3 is TGTGCCTGGGCCCTGGGGAGCTCTGGAAACACCATATATTTT.

CDR3 protein: CASSAPGLDPYNEQFF. Here the CDR3 DNA reads TGTGCCAGCAGCGCCCCGGGACTAGACCCTTACAATGAGCAGTTCTTC. The V and J genes are TRBV9 and TRBJ2-1; 8 bases match TRBD2. J lost 4 bases, V lost 3 bases, and 9 bases had no gene match. Germline V gene data show CDR1 as SGDLS and CDR2 as YYNGEE. CDR3 size: 16 residues.

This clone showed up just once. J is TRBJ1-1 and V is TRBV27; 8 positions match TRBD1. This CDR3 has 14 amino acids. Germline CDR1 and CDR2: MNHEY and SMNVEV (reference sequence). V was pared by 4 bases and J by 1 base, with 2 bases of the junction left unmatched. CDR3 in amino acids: CASSYDRGNTEAFF. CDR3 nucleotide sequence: TGTGCCAGCAGTTATGACAGGGGGAACACTGAAGCTTTCTTT.

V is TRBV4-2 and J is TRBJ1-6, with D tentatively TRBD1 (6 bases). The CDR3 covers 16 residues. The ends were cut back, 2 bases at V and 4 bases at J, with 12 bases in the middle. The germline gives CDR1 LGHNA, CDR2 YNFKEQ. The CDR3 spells CASSQYSGQYNSPLHF. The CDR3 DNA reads TGTGCCAGCAGCCAATACTCGGGACAATATAATTCACCCCTCCACTTT.

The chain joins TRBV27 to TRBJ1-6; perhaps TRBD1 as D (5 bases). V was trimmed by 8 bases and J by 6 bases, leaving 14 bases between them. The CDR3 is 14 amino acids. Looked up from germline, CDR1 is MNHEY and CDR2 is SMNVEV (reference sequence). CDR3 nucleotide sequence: TGTGCCAGCGGATGGGGCAGCTCTAATTCACCCCTCCACTTT. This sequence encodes CASGWGSSNSPLHF.

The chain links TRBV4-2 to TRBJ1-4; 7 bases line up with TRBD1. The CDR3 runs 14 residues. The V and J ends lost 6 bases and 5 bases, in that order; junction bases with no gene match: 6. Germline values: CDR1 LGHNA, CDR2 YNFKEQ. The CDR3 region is CASRSRGANEKLFF. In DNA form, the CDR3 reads TGTGCCAGCAGATCCAGGGGGGCCAATGAAAAACTGTTTTTT.

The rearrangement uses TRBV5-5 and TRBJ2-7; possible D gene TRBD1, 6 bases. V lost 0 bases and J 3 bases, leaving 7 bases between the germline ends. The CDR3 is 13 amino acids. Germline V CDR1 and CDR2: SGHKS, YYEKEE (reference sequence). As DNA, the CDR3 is TGTGCCAGCAGCTTGGGGACAGACTACGAGCAGTACTTC. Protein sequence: CASSLGTDYEQYF.

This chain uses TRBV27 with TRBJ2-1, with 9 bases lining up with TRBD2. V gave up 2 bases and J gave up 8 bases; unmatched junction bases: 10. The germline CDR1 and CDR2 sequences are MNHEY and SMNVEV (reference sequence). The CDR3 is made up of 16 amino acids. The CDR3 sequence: CASSLRGLAGNYEQFF. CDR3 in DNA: TGTGCCAGCAGTTTACGGGGCCTAGCGGGAAATTATGAGCAGTTCTTC.

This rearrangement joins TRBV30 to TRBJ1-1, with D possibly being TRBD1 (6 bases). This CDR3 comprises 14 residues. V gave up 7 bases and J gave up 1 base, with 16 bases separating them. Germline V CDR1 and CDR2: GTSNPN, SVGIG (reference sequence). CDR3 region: CASTTGSANTEAFF. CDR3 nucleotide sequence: TGTGCCTCCACGACAGGTTCGGCGAACACTGAAGCTTTCTTT.

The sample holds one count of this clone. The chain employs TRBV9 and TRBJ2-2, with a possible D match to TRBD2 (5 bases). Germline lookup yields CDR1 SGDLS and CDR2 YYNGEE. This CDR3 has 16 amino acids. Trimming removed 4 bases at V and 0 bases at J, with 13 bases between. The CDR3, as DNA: TGTGCCAGCAGCTCACGGACTGTCTCGAACACCGGGGAGCTGTTTTTT. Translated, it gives CASSSRTVSNTGELFF.

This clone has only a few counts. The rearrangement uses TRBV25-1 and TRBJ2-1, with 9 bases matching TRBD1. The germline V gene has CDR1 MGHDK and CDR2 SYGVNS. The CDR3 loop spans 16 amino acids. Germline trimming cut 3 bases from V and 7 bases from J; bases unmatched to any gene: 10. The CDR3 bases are TGTGCCAGCAGTGAGGTCCGGGACAGGGTGGGTAATGAGCAGTTCTTC. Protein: CASSEVRDRVGNEQFF. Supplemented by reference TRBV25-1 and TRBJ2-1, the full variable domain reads EADIYQTPRYLVIGTGKKITLECSQTMGHDKMYWYQQDPGMELHLIHYSYGVNSTEKGDLSSESTVSRIRTEHFPLTLESARPSHTSQYLCASSEVRDRVGNEQFFGPGTRLTVL.

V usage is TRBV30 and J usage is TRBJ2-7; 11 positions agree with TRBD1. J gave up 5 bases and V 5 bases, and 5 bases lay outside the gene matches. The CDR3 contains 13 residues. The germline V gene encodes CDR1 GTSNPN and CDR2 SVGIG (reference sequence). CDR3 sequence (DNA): TGTGCCTGGGGACAGGGGGCTGGCAACGAGCAGTACTTC. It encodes CAWGQGAGNEQYF.

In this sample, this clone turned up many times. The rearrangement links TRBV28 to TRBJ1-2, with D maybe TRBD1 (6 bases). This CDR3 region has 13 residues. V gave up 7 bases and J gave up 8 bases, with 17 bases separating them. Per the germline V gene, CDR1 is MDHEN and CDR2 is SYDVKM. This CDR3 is CASTVGHRVGYTF. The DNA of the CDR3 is TGTGCCAGCACCGTGGGCCACAGGGTGGGCTACACCTTC.

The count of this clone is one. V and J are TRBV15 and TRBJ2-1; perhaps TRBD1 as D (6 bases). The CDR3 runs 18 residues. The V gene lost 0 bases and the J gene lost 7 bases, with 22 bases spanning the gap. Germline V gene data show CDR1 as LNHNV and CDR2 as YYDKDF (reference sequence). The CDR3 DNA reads TGTGCCACCAGCAGAGATGCCGCGAGCAGGGGCGCTCGGAATGAGCAGTTCTTC. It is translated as CATSRDAASRGARNEQFF.

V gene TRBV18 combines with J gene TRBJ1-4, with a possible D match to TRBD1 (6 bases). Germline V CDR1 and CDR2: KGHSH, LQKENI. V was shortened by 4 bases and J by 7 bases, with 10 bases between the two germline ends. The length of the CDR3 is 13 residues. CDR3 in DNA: TGTGCCAGCTCACTCGGACAGAGTGAAAAACTGTTTTTT. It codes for CASSLGQSEKLFF. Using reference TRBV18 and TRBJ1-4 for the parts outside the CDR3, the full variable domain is NAGVMQNPRHLVRRRGQEARLRCSPMKGHSHVYWYRQLPEEGLKFMVYLQKENIIDESGMPKERFSAEFPKEGPSILRIQQVVRGDSAAYFCASSLGQSEKLFFGSGTQLSVL.

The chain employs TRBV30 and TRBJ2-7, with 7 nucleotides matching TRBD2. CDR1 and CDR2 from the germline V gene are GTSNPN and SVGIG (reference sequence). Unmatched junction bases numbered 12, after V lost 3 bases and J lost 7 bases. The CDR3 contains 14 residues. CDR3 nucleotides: TGTGCCTGGAGCGTAGGACTAGGGAAGACGGAGCAGTACTTC. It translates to CAWSVGLGKTEQYF.

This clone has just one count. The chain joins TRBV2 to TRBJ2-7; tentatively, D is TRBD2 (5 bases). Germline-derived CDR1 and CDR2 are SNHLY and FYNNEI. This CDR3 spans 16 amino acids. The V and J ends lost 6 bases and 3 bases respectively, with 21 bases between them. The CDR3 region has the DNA TGTGCCAGCAGCAAGGACTCCCTTGGCCTTTACTACGAGCAGTACTTC. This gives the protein CASSKDSLGLYYEQYF.

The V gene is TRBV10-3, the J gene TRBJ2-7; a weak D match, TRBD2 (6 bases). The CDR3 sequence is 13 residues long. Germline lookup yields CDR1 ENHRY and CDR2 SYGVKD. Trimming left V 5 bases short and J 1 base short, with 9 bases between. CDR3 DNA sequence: TGTGCCATCAGTAGCGGGCAGTCCTACGAGCAGTACTTC. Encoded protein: CAISSGQSYEQYF.

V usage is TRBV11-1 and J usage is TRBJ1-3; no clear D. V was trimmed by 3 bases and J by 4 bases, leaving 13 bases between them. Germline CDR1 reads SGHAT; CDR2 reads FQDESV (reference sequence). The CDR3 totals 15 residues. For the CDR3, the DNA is TGTGCCAGCAGCTTCGGCGAGGCGGGCGGAAACACCATATATTTT. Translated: CASSFGEAGGNTIYF.

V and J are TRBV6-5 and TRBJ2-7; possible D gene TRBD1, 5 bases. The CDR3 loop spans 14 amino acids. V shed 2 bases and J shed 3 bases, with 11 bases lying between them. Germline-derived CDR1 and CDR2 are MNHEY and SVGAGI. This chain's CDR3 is CASSYRQGFYEQYF. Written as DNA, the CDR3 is TGTGCCAGCAGTTACCGTCAGGGATTCTACGAGCAGTACTTC.

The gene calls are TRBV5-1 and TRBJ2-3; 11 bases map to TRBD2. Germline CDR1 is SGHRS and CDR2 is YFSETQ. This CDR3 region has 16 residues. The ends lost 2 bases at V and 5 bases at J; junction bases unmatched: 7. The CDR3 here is CASSLPLAGEGDTQYF. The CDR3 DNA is TGCGCCAGCAGCTTACCACTAGCGGGAGAAGGAGATACGCAGTATTTT.

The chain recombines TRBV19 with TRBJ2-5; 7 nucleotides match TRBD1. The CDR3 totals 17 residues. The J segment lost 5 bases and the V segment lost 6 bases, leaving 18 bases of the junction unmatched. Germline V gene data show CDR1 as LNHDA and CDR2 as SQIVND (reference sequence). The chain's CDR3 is CASRKRGRAPYGETQYF. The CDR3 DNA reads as TGTGCCAGTAGAAAGAGGGGGCGGGCCCCTTATGGGGAGACCCAGTACTTC.

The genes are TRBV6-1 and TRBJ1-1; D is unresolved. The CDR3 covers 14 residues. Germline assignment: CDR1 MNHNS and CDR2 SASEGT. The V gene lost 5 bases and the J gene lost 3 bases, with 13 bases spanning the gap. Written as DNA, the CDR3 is TGTGCCAGCAGTTTGTCCTACGTGGACACTGAAGCTTTCTTT. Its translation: CASSLSYVDTEAFF.

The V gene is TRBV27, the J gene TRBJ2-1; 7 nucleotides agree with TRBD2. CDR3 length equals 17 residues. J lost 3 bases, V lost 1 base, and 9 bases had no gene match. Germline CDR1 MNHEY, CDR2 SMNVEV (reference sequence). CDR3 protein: CASSLYGRGRSYNEQFF. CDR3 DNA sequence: TGTGCCAGCAGTTTATATGGGAGGGGAAGGAGCTACAATGAGCAGTTCTTC.

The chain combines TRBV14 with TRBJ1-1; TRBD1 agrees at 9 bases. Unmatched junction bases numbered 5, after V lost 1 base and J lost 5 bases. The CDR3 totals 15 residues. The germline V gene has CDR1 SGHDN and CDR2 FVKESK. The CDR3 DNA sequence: TGTGCCAGCAGCCAAGTCACAGGGGGCGAGACTGAAGCTTTCTTT. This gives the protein CASSQVTGGETEAFF. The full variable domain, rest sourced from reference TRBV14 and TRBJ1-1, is EAGVTQFPSHSVIEKGQTVTLRCDPISGHDNLYWYRRVMGKEIKFLLHFVKESKQDESGMPNNRFLAERTGGTYSTLKVQPAELEDSGVYFCASSQVTGGETEAFFGQGTRLTVV.

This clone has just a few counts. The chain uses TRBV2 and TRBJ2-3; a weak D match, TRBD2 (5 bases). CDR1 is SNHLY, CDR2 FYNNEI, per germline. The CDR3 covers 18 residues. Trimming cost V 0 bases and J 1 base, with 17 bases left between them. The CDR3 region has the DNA TGTGCCAGCAGTGAAGCCGGGTCCTTGGCGGGCCGCACAGATACGCAGTATTTT. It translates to CASSEAGSLAGRTDTQYF.